This TCR beta chain is drawn from a study of regulatory T cells in long-lasting Graves disease. Study conclusions and caveats: There was favoring of TRBV28, TRBJ1-2 and TRBJ2-5 in persistent disease. Reduced TCR diversity was observed in persistent Graves' patients versus newly diagnosed patients.

This clonotype was observed at least ten times. Its specificity is unknown. Germline V lookup: CDR1 SGHTA, CDR2 FQGTGA. The V segment lost 4 bases and the J segment 3 bases; nucleotides outside the gene matches: 7. This CDR3 has 16 amino acids. Arm-PCR with iRepertoire HTBI primers amplified the CDR3 regions for these TCR beta libraries. A single record per CDR3 protein comes from TCRdb applying MiXCR to the multiplex PCR reads. The sample holds fewer than 550,000 distinct CDR3 sequences; roughly 17% are singletons and the top ten take 20% to 25%. Time point indicated: newly diagnosed GD, antithyroid drugs for less than 3 months. The TCR library was made from RNA extracted from PBMCs. These data were likewise used in another study, on T cells in Graves' hyperthyroidism and ophthalmopathy. This second study notes: In patients aged 18 to 65, hyperthyroidism was newly diagnosed, with duration under 2 months. Appearing also in blood were most of the thyroid clonotypes expanded above 0.001.

The TCR sequence derives from a woman between 18 and 29 years old with Graves disease. The sequenced sample was peripheral blood mononuclear cells (PBMCs), obtained at new diagnosis, from a patient treated with antithyroid drugs. This chain connects TRBV7-3 to TRBJ2-7, with TRBD2 matching 12 bases. CDR3: CASSYRKTSGSYEQYF. CDR3 sequence (DNA): TGTGCCAGCAGCTACCGGAAGACTAGCGGGAGCTACGAGCAGTACTTC.